This T cell receptor (beta chain) was captured in a study of molecular identifiers for immune sequencing clone quantification. As for the study in general: Replicates involved a five-way split of RNA from roughly 20,000 or 100,000 naive CD8 cells, with sequencing of four.

With regard to this clonotype: What it binds is unknown. A read error may produce the germline difference seen at one junction end.

In the sort, naive CD8 T cells were defined as CD8+CD4-CCR7+CD45RA+. The authors built bulk TCR libraries by previously described methods with listed TCR primers. TCRdb analysed the PCR reads with MiXCR anew, one entry per CDR3 protein. The table lists about 510,000 distinct CDR3 sequences, 25% of them singletons. Study results and caveats: Sizes of clones that are highly expanded could be underestimated (if identical TCR molecules share a barcode).

CDR1 and CDR2 from the germline V gene are MDHEN and SYDVKM. This CDR3 is 16 amino acids long. Sequencing was done on a sample of naive CD8+ T cells from blood, with Jurkat cell RNA spiked in. Subset given: FACS-sorted CD8+CD4-CCR7+CD45RA+ naive T cells. V is TRBV28 and J is TRBJ2-1, with 7 bases matching TRBD2. This receptor was taken from a human donor in good health. Some libraries in this study had Jurkat cell RNA spiked in. The CDR3 coding sequence is TGTGCCAGCAGTTCCTTACTAGCGCGAGGACACAATGGGCAGTTCTTC. This sequence encodes CASSSLLARGHNGQFF.